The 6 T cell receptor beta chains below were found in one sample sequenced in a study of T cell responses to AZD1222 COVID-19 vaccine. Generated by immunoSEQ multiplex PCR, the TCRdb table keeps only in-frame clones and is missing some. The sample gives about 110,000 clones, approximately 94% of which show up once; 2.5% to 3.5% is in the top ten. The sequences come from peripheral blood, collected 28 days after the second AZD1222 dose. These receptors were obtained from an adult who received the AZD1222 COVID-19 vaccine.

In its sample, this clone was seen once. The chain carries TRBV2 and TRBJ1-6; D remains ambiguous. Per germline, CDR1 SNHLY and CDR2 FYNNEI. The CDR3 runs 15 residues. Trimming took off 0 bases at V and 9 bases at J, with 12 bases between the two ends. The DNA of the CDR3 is TGTGCCAGCAGTGAAGCGCTTCGGACGGTTTCACCCCTCCACTTT. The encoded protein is CASSEALRTVSPLHF.

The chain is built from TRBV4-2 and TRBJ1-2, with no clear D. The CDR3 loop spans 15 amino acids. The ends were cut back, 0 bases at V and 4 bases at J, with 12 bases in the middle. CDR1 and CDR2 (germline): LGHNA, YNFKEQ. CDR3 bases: TGTGCCAGCAGCCAAGATTTTGATAGGATCTATGGCTACACCTTC. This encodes CASSQDFDRIYGYTF.

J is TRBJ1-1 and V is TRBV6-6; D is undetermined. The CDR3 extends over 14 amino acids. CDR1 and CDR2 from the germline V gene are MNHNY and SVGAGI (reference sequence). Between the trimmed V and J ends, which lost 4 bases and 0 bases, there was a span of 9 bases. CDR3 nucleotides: TGTGCCAGCAGTTTTACAGTCATGAACACTGAAGCTTTCTTT. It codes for CASSFTVMNTEAFF.

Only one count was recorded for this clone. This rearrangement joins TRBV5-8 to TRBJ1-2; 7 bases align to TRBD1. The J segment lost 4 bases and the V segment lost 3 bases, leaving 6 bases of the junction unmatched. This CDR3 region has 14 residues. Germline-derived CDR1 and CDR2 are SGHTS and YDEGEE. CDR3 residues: CASSYRTGLYGYTF. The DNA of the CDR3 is TGTGCCAGCAGCTATAGGACAGGCCTCTATGGCTACACCTTC.

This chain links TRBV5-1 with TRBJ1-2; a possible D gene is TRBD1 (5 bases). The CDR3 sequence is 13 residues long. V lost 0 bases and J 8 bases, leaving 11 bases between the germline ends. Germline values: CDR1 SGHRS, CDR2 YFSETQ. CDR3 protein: CASSLAGMSGYTF. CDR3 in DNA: TGCGCCAGCAGCTTGGCAGGGATGTCAGGCTACACCTTC.

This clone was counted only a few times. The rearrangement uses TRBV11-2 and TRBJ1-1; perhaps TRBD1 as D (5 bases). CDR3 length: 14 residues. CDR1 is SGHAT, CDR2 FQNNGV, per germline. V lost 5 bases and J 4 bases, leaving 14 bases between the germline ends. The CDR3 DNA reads TGTGCCAGCAGCGGGGCCAAGCTGGGCACTGAAGCTTTCTTT. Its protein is CASSGAKLGTEAFF.